A selection of T cell receptor beta chains follows, all from one sample in a study of lymphopenia after photon versus proton radiotherapy. Only in-frame clones appear in the TCRdb table, and some are missing; sequencing was by immunoSEQ multiplex PCR. Among 25,000 to 30,000 clones listed, around 83% were seen once. The material was peripheral blood, obtained from a patient treated with photon-based radiotherapy. All receptors derive from a man aged 25 to 40 with gastric cancer. CDR3s include the opening cysteine and the closing phenylalanine or tryptophan. A D gene is named only where the DNA matches it firmly. The listing skips clone size in some rows; elsewhere it reads once, few, many or a size class.

clone_size: -
d_call: TRBD1
j_call: TRBJ2-5
v_call: TRBV4-3
cdr3_aa: CASSHYRGETQYF
cdr3_nt: TGCGCCAGCAGCCATTACAGGGGGGAGACCCAGTACTTC

clone_size: -
d_call: TRBD1
j_call: TRBJ2-1
v_call: TRBV19
cdr3_aa: CASRDGQGGYNEQFF
cdr3_nt: TGTGCCAGTAGGGACGGACAGGGAGGTTACAATGAGCAGTTCTTC

clone_size: once
d_call: -
j_call: TRBJ2-1
v_call: TRBV4-3
cdr3_aa: CASSRQGYNEQFF
cdr3_nt: TGCGCCAGCAGCCGACAAGGGTACAATGAGCAGTTCTTC

clone_size: -
d_call: TRBD2
j_call: TRBJ2-5
v_call: TRBV5-4
cdr3_aa: CASSSSGGDQETQYF
cdr3_nt: TGTGCCAGCAGCTCTAGCGGGGGGGACCAAGAGACCCAGTACTTC

clone_size: -
d_call: -
j_call: TRBJ2-2
v_call: TRBV4-3
cdr3_aa: CASRQEINTGELFF
cdr3_nt: TGCGCCAGTAGACAGGAGATTAACACCGGGGAGCTGTTTTTT

clone_size: -
d_call: -
j_call: TRBJ1-1
v_call: TRBV5-4
cdr3_aa: CASSSRSRANTEAFF
cdr3_nt: TGTGCCAGCAGCTCAAGAAGTCGGGCGAACACTGAAGCTTTCTTT

clone_size: -
d_call: -
j_call: TRBJ1-1
v_call: TRBV25-1
cdr3_aa: CASSENTEAFF
cdr3_nt: TGTGCCAGCAGTGAGAACACTGAAGCTTTCTTT

clone_size: -
d_call: -
j_call: TRBJ1-1
v_call: TRBV7-3
cdr3_aa: CASSLAPGWGTEAFF
cdr3_nt: TGTGCCAGCAGCTTAGCCCCAGGGTGGGGCACTGAAGCTTTCTTT

clone_size: -
d_call: TRBD1
j_call: TRBJ1-2
v_call: TRBV6-5
cdr3_aa: CASTTGDYGYTF
cdr3_nt: TGTGCCAGCACGACAGGGGACTATGGCTACACCTTC

clone_size: -
d_call: TRBD2
j_call: TRBJ2-1
v_call: TRBV18
cdr3_aa: CASSPGLASPYNEQFF
cdr3_nt: TGTGCCAGCTCACCCGGACTAGCCAGCCCCTACAATGAGCAGTTCTTC

clone_size: -
d_call: -
j_call: TRBJ2-3
v_call: TRBV5-6
cdr3_aa: CASSLELVGADTQYF
cdr3_nt: TGTGCCAGCAGCTTGGAGCTGGTAGGTGCAGATACGCAGTATTTT

clone_size: -
d_call: -
j_call: TRBJ2-7
v_call: TRBV6-5
cdr3_aa: CASSSPYEQYF
cdr3_nt: TGTGCCAGCAGTTCCCCTTACGAGCAGTACTTC

clone_size: -
d_call: TRBD1
j_call: TRBJ1-1
v_call: TRBV29-1
cdr3_aa: CSVEGLARGSNTEAFF
cdr3_nt: TGCAGCGTTGAAGGGTTAGCCAGGGGGTCGAACACTGAAGCTTTCTTT

clone_size: -
d_call: -
j_call: TRBJ2-7
v_call: TRBV15
cdr3_aa: CATSRDRAGPTLLAEQYF
cdr3_nt: TGTGCCACCAGCAGAGATCGCGCGGGACCGACGCTCCTAGCCGAGCAGTACTTC

clone_size: few
d_call: TRBD2
j_call: TRBJ2-1
v_call: TRBV7-2
cdr3_aa: CASSFFSGSVYNEQFF
cdr3_nt: TGTGCCAGCAGCTTTTTTAGCGGGAGCGTGTACAATGAGCAGTTCTTC

clone_size: once
d_call: TRBD1
j_call: TRBJ1-2
v_call: TRBV7-9
cdr3_aa: CASSRQGGNYGYTF
cdr3_nt: TGTGCCAGCAGTAGACAGGGAGGAAACTATGGCTACACCTTC

clone_size: -
d_call: -
j_call: TRBJ2-2
v_call: TRBV7-6
cdr3_aa: CASSPIVGQTGELFF
cdr3_nt: TGTGCCAGCAGCCCAATCGTAGGGCAAACCGGGGAGCTGTTTTTT

clone_size: -
d_call: TRBD1
j_call: TRBJ2-7
v_call: TRBV28
cdr3_aa: CASSLAGGDYEQYF
cdr3_nt: TGTGCCAGCAGTTTGGCAGGGGGCGACTACGAGCAGTACTTC

clone_size: -
d_call: -
j_call: TRBJ1-4
v_call: TRBV5-4
cdr3_aa: CASSLQAGTNEKLFF
cdr3_nt: TGTGCCAGCAGCTTACAGGCGGGAACTAATGAAAAACTGTTTTTT

clone_size: -
d_call: -
j_call: TRBJ2-7
v_call: TRBV15
cdr3_aa: CATGHTSYEQYF
cdr3_nt: TGTGCCACAGGACACACTTCCTACGAGCAGTACTTC

clone_size: -
d_call: -
j_call: TRBJ1-4
v_call: TRBV2
cdr3_aa: CASIYTSNEKLFF
cdr3_nt: TGTGCCAGCATTTACACCAGTAATGAAAAACTGTTTTTT

clone_size: -
d_call: -
j_call: TRBJ2-1
v_call: TRBV29-1
cdr3_aa: CSVEERDGNPQFF
cdr3_nt: TGCAGCGTTGAAGAAAGGGACGGGAACCCGCAGTTCTTC